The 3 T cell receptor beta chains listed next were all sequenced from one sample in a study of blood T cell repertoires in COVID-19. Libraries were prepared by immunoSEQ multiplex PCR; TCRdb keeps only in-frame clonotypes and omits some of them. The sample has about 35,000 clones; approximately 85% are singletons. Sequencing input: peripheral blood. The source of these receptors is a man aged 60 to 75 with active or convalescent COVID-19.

The CDR3 sequence: CASSYGSGAVQETQYF. As DNA, the CDR3 is TGTGCCAGCAGTTACGGGTCGGGAGCGGTCCAAGAGACCCAGTACTTC. V and J are TRBV6-2 or TRBV6-3 and TRBJ2-5; D might be TRBD2 (6 bases). The V end was cut by 2 bases, the J end by 1 base, with 14 bases between. The germline V gene has CDR1 MNHEY and CDR2 SVGEGT. This CDR3 is built from 16 residues.

CDR3 nucleotide sequence: TGCGCCAGCAGCCCCGGGGGAGCCAACTATGGCTACACCTTC. Translated, it gives CASSPGGANYGYTF. The chain joins TRBV5-1 to TRBJ1-2, with D perhaps matching TRBD1 (5 bases). Germline V CDR1 and CDR2: SGHRS, YFSETQ. V lost 4 bases to trimming and J lost 2 bases, with 12 bases between them. CDR3 length: 14 amino acids.

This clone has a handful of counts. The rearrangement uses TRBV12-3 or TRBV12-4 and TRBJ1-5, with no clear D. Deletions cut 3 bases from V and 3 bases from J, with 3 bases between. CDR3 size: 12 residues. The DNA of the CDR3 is TGTGCCAGCAGTTTCTACAATCAGCCCCAGCATTTT. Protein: CASSFYNQPQHF.